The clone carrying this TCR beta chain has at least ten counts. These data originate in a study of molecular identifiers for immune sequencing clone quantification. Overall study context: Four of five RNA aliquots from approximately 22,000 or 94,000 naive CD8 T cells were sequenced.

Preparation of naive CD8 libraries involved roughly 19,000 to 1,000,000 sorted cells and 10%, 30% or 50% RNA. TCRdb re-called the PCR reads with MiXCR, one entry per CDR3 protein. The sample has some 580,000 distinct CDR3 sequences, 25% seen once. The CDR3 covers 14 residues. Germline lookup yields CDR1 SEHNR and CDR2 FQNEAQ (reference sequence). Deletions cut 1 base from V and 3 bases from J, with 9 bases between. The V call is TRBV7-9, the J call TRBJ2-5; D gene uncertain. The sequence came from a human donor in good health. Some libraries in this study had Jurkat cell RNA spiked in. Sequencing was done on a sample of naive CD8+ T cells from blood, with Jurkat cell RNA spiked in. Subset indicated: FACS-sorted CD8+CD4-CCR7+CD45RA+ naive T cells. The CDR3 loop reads CASSLVLREETQYF. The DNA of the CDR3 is TGTGCCAGCAGCTTAGTTCTACGGGAAGAGACCCAGTACTTC.